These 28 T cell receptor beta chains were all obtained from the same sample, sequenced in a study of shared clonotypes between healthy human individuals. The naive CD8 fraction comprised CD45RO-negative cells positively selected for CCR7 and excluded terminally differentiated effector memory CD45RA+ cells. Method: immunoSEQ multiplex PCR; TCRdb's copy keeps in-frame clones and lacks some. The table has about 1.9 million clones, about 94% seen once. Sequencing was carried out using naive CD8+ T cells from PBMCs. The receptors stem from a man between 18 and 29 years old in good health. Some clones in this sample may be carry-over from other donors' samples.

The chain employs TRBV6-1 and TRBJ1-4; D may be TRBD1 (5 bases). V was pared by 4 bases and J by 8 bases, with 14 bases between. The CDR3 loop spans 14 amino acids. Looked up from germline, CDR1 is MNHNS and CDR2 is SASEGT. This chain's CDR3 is CASSAYGGNEKLFF. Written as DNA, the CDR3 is TGTGCCAGCAGTGCCTATGGGGGTAACGAAAAACTGTTTTTT.

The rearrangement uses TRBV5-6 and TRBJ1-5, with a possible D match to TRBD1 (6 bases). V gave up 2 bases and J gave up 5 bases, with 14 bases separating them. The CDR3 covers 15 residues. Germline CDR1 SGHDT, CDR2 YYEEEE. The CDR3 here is CASSFSGGWDQPQHF. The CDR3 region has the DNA TGTGCCAGCAGCTTTAGTGGGGGCTGGGATCAGCCCCAGCATTTT.

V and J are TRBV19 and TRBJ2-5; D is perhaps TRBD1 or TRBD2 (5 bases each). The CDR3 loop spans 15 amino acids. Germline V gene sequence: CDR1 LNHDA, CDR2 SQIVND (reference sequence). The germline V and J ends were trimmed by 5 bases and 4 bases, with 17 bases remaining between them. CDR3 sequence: CASSVRDHSTETQYF. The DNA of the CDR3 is TGTGCCAGTAGTGTCCGGGACCACTCCACAGAGACCCAGTACTTC.

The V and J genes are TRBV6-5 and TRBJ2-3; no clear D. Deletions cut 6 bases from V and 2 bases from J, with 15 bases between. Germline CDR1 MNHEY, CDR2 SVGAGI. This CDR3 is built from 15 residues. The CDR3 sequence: CASRSSETLTDTQYF. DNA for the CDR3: TGTGCCAGCAGGTCTAGTGAGACCCTCACAGATACGCAGTATTTT.

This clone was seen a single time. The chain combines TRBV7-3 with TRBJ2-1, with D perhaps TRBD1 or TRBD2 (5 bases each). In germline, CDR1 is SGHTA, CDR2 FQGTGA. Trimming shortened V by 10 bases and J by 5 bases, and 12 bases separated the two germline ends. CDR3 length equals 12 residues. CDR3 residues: CATAGANNEQFF. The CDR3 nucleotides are TGTGCCACCGCCGGGGCCAACAATGAGCAGTTCTTC.

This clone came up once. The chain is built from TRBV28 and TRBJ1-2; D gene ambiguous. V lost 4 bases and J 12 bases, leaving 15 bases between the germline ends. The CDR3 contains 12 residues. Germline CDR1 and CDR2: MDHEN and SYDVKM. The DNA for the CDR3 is TGTGCCAGCAGTTCCAACTCCAATAGTCACACCTTC. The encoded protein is CASSSNSNSHTF.

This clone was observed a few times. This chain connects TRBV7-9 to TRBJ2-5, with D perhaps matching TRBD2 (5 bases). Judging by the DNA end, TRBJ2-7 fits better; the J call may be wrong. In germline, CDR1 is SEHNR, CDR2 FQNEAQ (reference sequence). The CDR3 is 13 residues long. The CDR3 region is CAAIKSGSFEQYF. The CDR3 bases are TGTGCCGCGATTAAGAGTGGGAGTTTCGAGCAGTACTTC.

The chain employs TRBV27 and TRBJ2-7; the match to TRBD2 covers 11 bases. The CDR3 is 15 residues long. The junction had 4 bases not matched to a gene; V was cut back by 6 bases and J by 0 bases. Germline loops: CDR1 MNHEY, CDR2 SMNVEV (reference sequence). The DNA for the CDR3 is TGTGCCAGCAGAACCGGGACTAGCGGCTCCTACGAGCAGTACTTC. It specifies CASRTGTSGSYEQYF.

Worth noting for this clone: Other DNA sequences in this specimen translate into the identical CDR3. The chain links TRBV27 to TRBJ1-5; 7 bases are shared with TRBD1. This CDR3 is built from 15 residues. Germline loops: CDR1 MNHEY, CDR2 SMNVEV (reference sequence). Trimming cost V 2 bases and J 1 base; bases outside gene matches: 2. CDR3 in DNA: TGTGCCAGCAGTTTACGACAGGGAAGCAATCAGCCCCAGCATTTT. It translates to CASSLRQGSNQPQHF.

The CDR3 bases are TGTGCCAGCAGTTTAACACGCGGGCGTAGAGAGACCCAGTACTTC. Translation gives CASSLTRGRRETQYF. The V and J genes are TRBV27 and TRBJ2-5; possible D gene TRBD2, 5 bases. Germline V lookup: CDR1 MNHEY, CDR2 SMNVEV (reference sequence). With 2 bases removed from V and 4 bases from J, the gap between germline ends came to 14 bases. The CDR3 has 15 residues.

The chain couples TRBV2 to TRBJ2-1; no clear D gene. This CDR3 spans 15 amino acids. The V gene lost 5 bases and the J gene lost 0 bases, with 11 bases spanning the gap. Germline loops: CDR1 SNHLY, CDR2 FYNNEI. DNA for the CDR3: TGTGCCAGCAGTTGGACCGAAAGCTCCTACAATGAGCAGTTCTTC. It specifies CASSWTESSYNEQFF.

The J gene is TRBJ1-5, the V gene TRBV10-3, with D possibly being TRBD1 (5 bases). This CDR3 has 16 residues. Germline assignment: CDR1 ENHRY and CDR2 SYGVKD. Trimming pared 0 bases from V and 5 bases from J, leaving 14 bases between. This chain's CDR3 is CAISESLKGRDQPQHF. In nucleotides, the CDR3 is TGTGCCATCAGTGAGTCCCTCAAGGGGCGAGATCAGCCCCAGCATTTT.

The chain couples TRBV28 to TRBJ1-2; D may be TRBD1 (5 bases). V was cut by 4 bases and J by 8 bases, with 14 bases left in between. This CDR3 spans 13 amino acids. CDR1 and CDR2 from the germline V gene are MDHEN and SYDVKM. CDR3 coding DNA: TGTGCCAGCAGTTCGACAGTGCGGAGCGGCTACACCTTC. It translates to CASSSTVRSGYTF.

In DNA form, the CDR3 reads TGTGCCAGCAGTGAGGGCAGGGGTCGCGGAAACACCATATATTTT. Encoded protein: CASSEGRGRGNTIYF. This chain connects TRBV6-1 to TRBJ1-3; maybe TRBD1 (6 bases). Deletions cut 3 bases from V and 4 bases from J, with 13 bases between. The germline V gene has CDR1 MNHNS and CDR2 SASEGT. The CDR3 spans 15 residues.

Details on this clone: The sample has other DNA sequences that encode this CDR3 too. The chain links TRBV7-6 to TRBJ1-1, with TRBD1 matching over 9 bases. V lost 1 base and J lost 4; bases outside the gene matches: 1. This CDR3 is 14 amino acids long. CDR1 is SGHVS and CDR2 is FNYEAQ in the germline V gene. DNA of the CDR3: TGTGCCAGCAGCTTAGGGACAGGGGCCACTGAAGCTTTCTTT. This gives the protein CASSLGTGATEAFF. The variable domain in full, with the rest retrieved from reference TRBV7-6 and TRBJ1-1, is GAGVSQSPRYKVTKRGQDVALRCDPISGHVSLYWYRQALGQGPEFLTYFNYEAQQDKSGLPNDRFSAERPEGSISTLTIQRTEQRDSAMYRCASSLGTGATEAFFGQGTRLTVV.

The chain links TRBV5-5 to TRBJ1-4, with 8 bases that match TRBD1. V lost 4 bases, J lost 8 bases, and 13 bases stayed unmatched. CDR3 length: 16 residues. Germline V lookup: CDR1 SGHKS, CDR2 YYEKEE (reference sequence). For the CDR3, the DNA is TGTGCCAGCAGCCCTGGACAGGGAGGACGATACGAAAAACTGTTTTTT. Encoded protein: CASSPGQGGRYEKLFF. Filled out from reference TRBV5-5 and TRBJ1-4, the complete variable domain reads DAGVTQSPTHLIKTRGQQVTLRCSPISGHKSVSWYQQVLGQGPQFIFQYYEKEERGRGNFPDRFSARQFPNYSSELNVNALLLGDSALYLCASSPGQGGRYEKLFFGSGTQLSVL.

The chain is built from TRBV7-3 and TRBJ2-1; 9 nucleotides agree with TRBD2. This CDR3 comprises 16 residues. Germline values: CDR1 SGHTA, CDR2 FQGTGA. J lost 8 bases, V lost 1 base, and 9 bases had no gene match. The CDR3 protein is CASSLRAGGPIDEQFF. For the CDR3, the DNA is TGTGCCAGCAGCTTAAGGGCGGGAGGGCCAATTGATGAGCAGTTCTTC.

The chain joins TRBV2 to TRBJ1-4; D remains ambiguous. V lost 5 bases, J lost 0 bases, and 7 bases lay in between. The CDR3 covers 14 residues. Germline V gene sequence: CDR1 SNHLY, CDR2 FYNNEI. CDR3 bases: TGTGCCAGCAGTTTCGTTGCAACTAATGAAAAACTGTTTTTT. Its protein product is CASSFVATNEKLFF.

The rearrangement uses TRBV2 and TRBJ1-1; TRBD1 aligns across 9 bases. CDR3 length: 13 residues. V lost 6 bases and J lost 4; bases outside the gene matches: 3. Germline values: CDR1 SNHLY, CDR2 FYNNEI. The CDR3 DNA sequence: TGTGCCAGCAGGGAGGGACAGGGCACTGAAGCTTTCTTT. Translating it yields CASREGQGTEAFF.

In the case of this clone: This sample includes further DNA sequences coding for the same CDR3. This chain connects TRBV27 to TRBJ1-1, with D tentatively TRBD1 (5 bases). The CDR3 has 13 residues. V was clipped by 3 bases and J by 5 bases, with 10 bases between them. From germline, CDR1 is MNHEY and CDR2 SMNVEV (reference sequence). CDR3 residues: CASSLGGRTEAFF. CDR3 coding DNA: TGTGCCAGCAGTTTGGGGGGTAGAACTGAAGCTTTCTTT.

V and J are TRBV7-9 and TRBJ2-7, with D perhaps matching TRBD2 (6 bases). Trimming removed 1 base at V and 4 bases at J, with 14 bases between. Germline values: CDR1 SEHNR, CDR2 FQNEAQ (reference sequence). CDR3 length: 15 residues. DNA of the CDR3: TGTGCCAGCAGCTTAGTCCGGGAGAGCCAATACGAGCAGTACTTC. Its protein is CASSLVRESQYEQYF. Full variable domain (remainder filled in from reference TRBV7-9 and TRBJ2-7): DTGVSQNPRHKITKRGQNVTFRCDPISEHNRLYWYRQTLGQGPEFLTYFQNEAQLEKSRLLSDRFSAERPKGSFSTLEIQRTEQGDSAMYLCASSLVRESQYEQYFGPGTRLTVT.

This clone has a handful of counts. CDR3 amino acids: CASSSNVGNTIYF. The CDR3, as DNA: TGCGCCAGCAGCTCCAATGTCGGAAACACCATATATTTT. V and J are TRBV4-1 and TRBJ1-3, with D unresolved. From germline, CDR1 is MGHRA and CDR2 YSYEKL. V shed 5 bases and J shed 4 bases, with 9 bases lying between them. CDR3 length: 13 amino acids.

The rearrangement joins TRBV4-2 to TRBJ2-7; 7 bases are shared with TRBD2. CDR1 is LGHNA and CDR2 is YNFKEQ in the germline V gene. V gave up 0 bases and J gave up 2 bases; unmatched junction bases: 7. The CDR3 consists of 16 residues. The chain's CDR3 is CASSQEASGATYEQYF. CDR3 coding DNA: TGTGCCAGCAGCCAAGAGGCTAGCGGAGCCACCTACGAGCAGTACTTC.

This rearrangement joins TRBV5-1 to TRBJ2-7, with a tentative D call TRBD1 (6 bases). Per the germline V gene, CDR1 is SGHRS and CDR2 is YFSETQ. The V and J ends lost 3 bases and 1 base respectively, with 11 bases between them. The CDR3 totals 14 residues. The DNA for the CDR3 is TGCGCCAGCAGCTGGACAGAGGGTTCCTACGAGCAGTACTTC. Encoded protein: CASSWTEGSYEQYF.

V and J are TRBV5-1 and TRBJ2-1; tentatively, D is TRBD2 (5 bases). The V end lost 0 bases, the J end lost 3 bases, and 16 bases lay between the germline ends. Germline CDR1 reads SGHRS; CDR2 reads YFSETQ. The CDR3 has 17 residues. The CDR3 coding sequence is TGCGCCAGCAGCTTGGCGTTTAGCGCCGAGTACTACAATGAGCAGTTCTTC. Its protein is CASSLAFSAEYYNEQFF.

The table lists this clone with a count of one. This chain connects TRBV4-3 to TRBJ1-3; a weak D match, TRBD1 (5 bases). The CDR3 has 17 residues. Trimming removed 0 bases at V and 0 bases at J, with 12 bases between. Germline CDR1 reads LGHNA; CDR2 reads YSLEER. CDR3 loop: CASSQDQGVLSGNTIYF. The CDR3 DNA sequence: TGCGCCAGCAGCCAAGATCAAGGGGTTCTCTCTGGAAACACCATATATTTT.

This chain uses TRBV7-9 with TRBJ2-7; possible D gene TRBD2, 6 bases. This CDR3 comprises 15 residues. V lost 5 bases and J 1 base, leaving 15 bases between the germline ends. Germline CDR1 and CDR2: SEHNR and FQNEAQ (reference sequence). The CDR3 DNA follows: TGTGCCAGCAGCCCTCGCAGCGGGCCTTCCTACGAGCAGTACTTC. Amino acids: CASSPRSGPSYEQYF. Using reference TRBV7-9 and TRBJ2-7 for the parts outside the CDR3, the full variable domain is DTGVSQNPRHKITKRGQNVTFRCDPISEHNRLYWYRQTLGQGPEFLTYFQNEAQLEKSRLLSDRFSAERPKGSFSTLEIQRTEQGDSAMYLCASSPRSGPSYEQYFGPGTRLTVT.

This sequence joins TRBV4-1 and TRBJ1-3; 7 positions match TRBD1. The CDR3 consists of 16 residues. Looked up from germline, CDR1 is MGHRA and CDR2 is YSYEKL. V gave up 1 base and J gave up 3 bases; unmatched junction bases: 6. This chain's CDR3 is CASSQVGTGVGNTIYF. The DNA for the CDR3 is TGCGCCAGCAGCCAAGTTGGCACAGGGGTTGGAAACACCATATATTTT.